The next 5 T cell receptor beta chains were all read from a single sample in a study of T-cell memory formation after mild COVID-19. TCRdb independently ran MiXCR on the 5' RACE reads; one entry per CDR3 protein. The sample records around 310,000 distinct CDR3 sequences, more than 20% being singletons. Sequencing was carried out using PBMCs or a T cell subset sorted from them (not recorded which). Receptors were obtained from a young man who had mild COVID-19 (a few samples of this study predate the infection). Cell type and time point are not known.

The CDR3 spells CASSFRQGSYEQYV. The CDR3 DNA is TGTGCCAGCAGCTTCAGACAGGGTTCCTACGAGCAGTACGTC. The V and J genes are TRBV7-8 and TRBJ2-7; the match to TRBD1 covers 7 bases. The ends lost 3 bases at V and 1 base at J; junction bases unmatched: 3. This CDR3 region has 14 residues. Looked up from germline, CDR1 is SGHVS and CDR2 is FQNEAQ.

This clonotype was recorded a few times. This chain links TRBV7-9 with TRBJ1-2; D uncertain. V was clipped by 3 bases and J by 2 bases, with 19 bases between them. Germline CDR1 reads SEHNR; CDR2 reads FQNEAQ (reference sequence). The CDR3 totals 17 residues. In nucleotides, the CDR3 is TGTGCCAGCAGCTTCCTCGAGGCACTCGGGAGGAACTATGGCTACACCTTC. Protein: CASSFLEALGRNYGYTF.

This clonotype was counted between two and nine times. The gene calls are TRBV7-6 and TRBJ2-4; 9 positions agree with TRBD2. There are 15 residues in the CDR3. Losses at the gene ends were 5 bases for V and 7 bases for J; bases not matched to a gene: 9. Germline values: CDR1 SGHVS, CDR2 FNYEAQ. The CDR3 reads CASSQNSGGANIQYF. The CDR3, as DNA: TGTGCCAGCAGCCAAAATAGCGGGGGAGCGAACATTCAGTACTTC.

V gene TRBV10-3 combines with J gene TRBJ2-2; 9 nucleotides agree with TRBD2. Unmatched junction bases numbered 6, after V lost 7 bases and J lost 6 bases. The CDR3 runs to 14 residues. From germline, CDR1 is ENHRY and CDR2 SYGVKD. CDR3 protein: CAIKDGGGAGELFF. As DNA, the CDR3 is TGTGCCATCAAAGACGGCGGGGGGGCCGGGGAGCTGTTTTTT.

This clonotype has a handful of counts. The CDR3 here is CASSSTVFETQYF. The CDR3 nucleotides read TGTGCCAGCAGCTCGACAGTTTTTGAGACCCAGTACTTC. The rearrangement links TRBV7-9 to TRBJ2-5; weak D call: TRBD1 (5 bases). The ends were cut back, 4 bases at V and 5 bases at J, with 11 bases in the middle. CDR1 is SEHNR, CDR2 FQNEAQ, per germline (reference sequence). CDR3 length equals 13 residues.